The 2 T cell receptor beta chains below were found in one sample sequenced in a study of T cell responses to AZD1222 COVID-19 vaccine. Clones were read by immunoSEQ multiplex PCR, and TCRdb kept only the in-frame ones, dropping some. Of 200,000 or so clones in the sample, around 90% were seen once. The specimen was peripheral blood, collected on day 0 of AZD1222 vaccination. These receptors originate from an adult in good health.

The chain's CDR3 is CASRLGGSDTGELFF. In DNA, the CDR3 is TGTGCCAGCAGGTTGGGAGGGTCGGACACCGGGGAGCTGTTTTTT. This chain connects TRBV7-9 to TRBJ2-2; 7 bases align to TRBD2. Losses at the gene ends were 6 bases for V and 3 bases for J; bases not matched to a gene: 7. Germline V lookup: CDR1 SEHNR, CDR2 FQNEAQ (reference sequence). The CDR3 runs to 15 residues.

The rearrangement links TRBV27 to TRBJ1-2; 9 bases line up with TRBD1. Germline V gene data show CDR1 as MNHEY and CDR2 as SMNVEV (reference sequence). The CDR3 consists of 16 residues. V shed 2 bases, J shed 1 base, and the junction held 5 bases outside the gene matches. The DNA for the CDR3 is TGTGCCAGCAGTTTAACAGGGGGCGCGGTTAACTATGGCTACACCTTC. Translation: CASSLTGGAVNYGYTF.